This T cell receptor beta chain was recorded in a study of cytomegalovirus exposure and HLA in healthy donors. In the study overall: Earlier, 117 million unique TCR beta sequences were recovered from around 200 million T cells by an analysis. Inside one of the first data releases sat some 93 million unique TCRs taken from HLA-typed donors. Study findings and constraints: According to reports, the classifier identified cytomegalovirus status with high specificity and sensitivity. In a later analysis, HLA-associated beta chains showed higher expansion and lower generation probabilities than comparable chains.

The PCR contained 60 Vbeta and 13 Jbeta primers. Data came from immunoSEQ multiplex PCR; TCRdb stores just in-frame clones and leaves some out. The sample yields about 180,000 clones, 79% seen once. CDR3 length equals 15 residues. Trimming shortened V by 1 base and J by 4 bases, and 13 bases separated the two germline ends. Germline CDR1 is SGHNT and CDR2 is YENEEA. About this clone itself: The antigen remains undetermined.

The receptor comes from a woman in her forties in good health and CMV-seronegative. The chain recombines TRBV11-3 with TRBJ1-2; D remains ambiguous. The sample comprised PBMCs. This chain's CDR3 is CASSLGAERLYGYTF. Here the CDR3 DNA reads TGTGCCAGCAGCTTAGGAGCCGAGAGGCTCTATGGCTACACCTTC.